These T cell receptor beta chains were read from a single sample in a study of blood T cell repertoires in COVID-19. Clones were read by immunoSEQ multiplex PCR, and TCRdb kept only the in-frame ones, dropping some. The sample includes around 80,000 clones, 80% of them seen just once. The sample taken for sequencing was peripheral blood. The origin of the receptors is a woman aged 70-85 years with acute or convalescent COVID-19. Both conserved end residues are part of each CDR3. The D gene is left open where the match is weak. Only some rows state a clone size, as once, few, many or a class for expanded clones.

j_call,v_call,clone_size,d_call,cdr3_nt,cdr3_aa
TRBJ1-1,TRBV4-3,few,.,TGCGCCAGCAGCCAGGGGGACACCAGGAACACTGAAGCTTTCTTT,CASSQGDTRNTEAFF
TRBJ1-1,TRBV19,.,.,TGTGCCACTCAGTCACAGTATATGAACACTGAAGCTTTCTTT,CATQSQYMNTEAFF
TRBJ1-3,TRBV4-1,.,.,TGCGCCAGCAGCCAAGGGGAGGGACCTGGAAACACCATATATTTT,CASSQGEGPGNTIYF
TRBJ2-1,TRBV2,.,TRBD1,TGTGCCAGCAGTGAGGGACAGGGGCAGTACGCCTACAATGAGCAGTTCTTC,CASSEGQGQYAYNEQFF
TRBJ2-3,TRBV18,.,TRBD2,TGTGCCAGCTCACCACCCGGGGGGAGTAGGACAGATACGCAGTATTTT,CASSPPGGSRTDTQYF
TRBJ1-5,TRBV28,.,.,TGTGCCAGCAGTTCACCAGGTAATCAGCCCCAGCATTTT,CASSSPGNQPQHF
TRBJ1-4,TRBV7-5,.,.,TGTGTCAGAAGCTTAGTACTACCAAATGAAAAACTGTTTTTT,CVRSLVLPNEKLFF
TRBJ1-2,TRBV3-1/TRBV3-2,.,.,TGTGCCAGCAGCCAGATGACAGGAGACTATGGCTACACCTTC,CASSQMTGDYGYTF
TRBJ1-1,TRBV16,.,TRBD1,TGTGCCAGCAGCCAACTTACAGGGGGCAGGACTGAAGCTTTCTTT,CASSQLTGGRTEAFF
TRBJ2-1,TRBV27,.,.,TGTGCCAGCAGTTTACTCCCCGGGAACCCCAATGAGCAGTTCTTC,CASSLLPGNPNEQFF
TRBJ1-1,TRBV7-9,once,.,TGTGCCAGCAGCCTTAGCCCTCGTCAGGGGCCTTTGAACACTGAAGCTTTCTTT,CASSLSPRQGPLNTEAFF
TRBJ2-7,TRBV12-3/TRBV12-4,.,TRBD1,TGTGCCAGCCAAACAGGGGGCGGGTACGAGCAGTACTTC,CASQTGGGYEQYF
TRBJ2-3,TRBV7-3,.,.,TGTGCCAGCAGCTTGGAGGTTTTAGATACGCAGTATTTT,CASSLEVLDTQYF
TRBJ2-5,TRBV24-1,.,.,TGTGCCACCAGCCGCGGGGCCCAAGAGACCCAGTACTTC,CATSRGAQETQYF
TRBJ1-1,TRBV9,few,TRBD1,TGTGCCAGCAGCGTAGGCACGGGACAGGGACGGACCACTGAAGCTTTCTTT,CASSVGTGQGRTTEAFF
TRBJ2-3,TRBV12-3/TRBV12-4,.,.,TGTGCCAGCACCGTTTCTCCCCCGGATACGCAGTATTTT,CASTVSPPDTQYF
TRBJ2-3,TRBV9,few,TRBD2,TGTGCCAGCAGTCCGAGGACTAGCTATGGCACAGATACGCAGTATTTT,CASSPRTSYGTDTQYF